This TCR beta chain emerged from a study of cytomegalovirus exposure and HLA in healthy donors. Study as a whole: The roughly 130 validation repertoires, a later analysis reported, used the same platform as the 650 to 800 repertoires from the first cohort. Study outcomes and limitations: Subsequent analysis of the approximately 110 validation repertoires found a tendency for first-cohort TCR clusters to co-occur. In vitro experiments confirmed that three CMV-associated chains were specific for CMV antigens.

As regards this clone: Its specificity is not known.

Generated by immunoSEQ multiplex PCR, the TCRdb table keeps only in-frame clones and is missing some. The sample holds under 80,000 clones, approximately 93% seen once. Trimming shortened V by 1 base and J by 0 bases, and 9 bases separated the two germline ends. Germline V CDR1 and CDR2: SGHDN, FVKESK. This CDR3 comprises 15 residues. The TCR sequence derives from a woman aged 18-30 years in good health and CMV-seropositive. This chain uses TRBV14 with TRBJ2-5, with unresolved D. Specimen: PBMCs. Written as DNA, the CDR3 is TGTGCCAGCAGCCAAGCGTTGGGCCACCAAGAGACCCAGTACTTC. Its protein is CASSQALGHQETQYF.